Described below is a single T cell receptor beta chain sequence and its context. This clonotype appeared many times. Its antigen is not yet known. Per-base qualities were not stored, and no clone one base away is much larger. The CDR3 runs 12 residues from the cysteine to the phenylalanine. Only the CDR3 DNA is retained, 36 bases long and in frame from the first base. Trimming removed 5 bases from V and 8 bases from J, leaving 11 bases between the germline ends. CDR1 and CDR2 (LNHDA, SQIVND) derive from the germline V gene (reference sequence). This entry comes from a study of early T cells in non-severe SARS-CoV-2 infection (dated by TCRdb to the early 2020s). For the wider study: TCR sequencing used bulk RNA from unsorted whole blood, so alpha and beta chains could not be paired.

To prepare the library, 5' RACE was applied. The sequencer listed for this sample is NextSeq 500. To correct for sequencing error and PCR bias, the TCR library protocol tagged individual cDNA molecules with unique molecular identifiers. Sequencing covered both TCR alpha and beta chains, and within each sample the abundances of alpha and beta sequences were tightly co-correlated. The published analysis was carried out like this. Decombinator V4 was used to annotate the V gene, J gene and CDR3 of the TCR sequences. TCRs were defined as expanded if a significant change between any two time points was detected under a Poisson model with p below 0.0001. TCR abundances were normalised to the total number of TCRs sequenced per sample and expressed as counts per million. MAIT TCRs were defined by TRAV1-2 paired with TRAJ12, TRAJ20 or TRAJ33, and iNKT TCRs by TRAV10 paired with TRAJ18. VDJdb, accessed on 1 November 2021, was searched for TCRs annotated for CMV, EBV and SARS-CoV-2, and TCRs annotated for more than one antigen were excluded. TCRdb reran the public reads through fastp at Q25 and MiXCR, keeping productive beta chains. Rows matching on CDR3 protein sequence are summarized as one entry with the most common DNA and genes. The V and J calls were not made by the authors but by TCRdb's processing. Within this sample are about 64,000 distinct CDR3 sequences, with about 12% of them counted one time only. Over 1.1% of the sample is taken by the ten largest.

Set within a cohort of healthcare workers in London, UK, this nested case-control study involved weekly PCR testing of nasopharyngeal swabs along with blood sampling. Healthcare workers were recruited during the week of the UK lockdown, between 23 and 31 March 2020, and followed weekly for up to 16 weeks. The paper's findings and limits, for the study overall: VDJdb matching was skewed toward anti-spike CD8 responses and likely underestimated virus-specific expansions, missing private and CD4 specificities.

This sequence originates from an adult who was a healthcare worker with PCR-confirmed SARS-CoV-2 infection or an uninfected control (not recorded which). Material: whole blood, obtained at baseline. Recombination connected TRBV19 to TRBJ2-3; the D gene identity is not certain. Here is the DNA: TGTGCCAGTAGTCTCTCTTCCGGTACGCAGTATTTT. Its protein product is CASSLSSGTQYF.